These 2 T cell receptor beta chains came from one sample sequenced in a study of blood T cell repertoires in COVID-19. Repertoires were generated with immunoSEQ multiplex PCR, while TCRdb's copy carries only in-frame clones and drops some. The profile covers about 32,000 clones, with approximately 90% appearing a single time and around 1.8% taken by the ten largest. Sequencing was done on a sample of peripheral blood. These receptors all stem from a man aged 45-65 years with active or convalescent COVID-19.

The chain employs TRBV7-2 and TRBJ2-7, with D tentatively TRBD1 (5 bases). The germline V gene encodes CDR1 SGHTA and CDR2 FQGNSA. The CDR3 runs 14 residues. V was cut by 2 bases and J by 0 bases, with 8 bases left in between. The CDR3 sequence is CASSLSRDSYEQYF. For the CDR3, the DNA is TGTGCCAGCAGCTTATCCAGGGACTCCTACGAGCAGTACTTC.

The chain is built from TRBV29-1 and TRBJ1-5, with D hard to call. V was trimmed by 4 bases and J by 1 base, leaving 8 bases between them. The germline V gene encodes CDR1 SQVTM and CDR2 ANQGSEA. CDR3 length: 13 residues. This CDR3 is CSVGGQSNQPQHF. DNA for the CDR3: TGCAGCGTTGGTGGCCAAAGCAATCAGCCCCAGCATTTT.